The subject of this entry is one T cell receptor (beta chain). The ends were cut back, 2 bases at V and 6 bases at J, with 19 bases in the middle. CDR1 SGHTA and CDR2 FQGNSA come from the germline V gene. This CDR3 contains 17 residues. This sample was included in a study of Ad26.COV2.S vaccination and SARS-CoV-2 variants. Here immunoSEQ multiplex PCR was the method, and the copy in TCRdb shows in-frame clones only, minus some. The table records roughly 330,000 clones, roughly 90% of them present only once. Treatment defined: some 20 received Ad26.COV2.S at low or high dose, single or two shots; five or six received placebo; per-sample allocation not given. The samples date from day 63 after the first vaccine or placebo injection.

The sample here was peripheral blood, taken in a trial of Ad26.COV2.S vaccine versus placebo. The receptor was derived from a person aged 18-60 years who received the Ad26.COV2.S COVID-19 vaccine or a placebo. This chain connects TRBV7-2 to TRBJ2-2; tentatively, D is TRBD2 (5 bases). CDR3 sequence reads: CASSLTLGLSLSGELFF. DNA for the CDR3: TGTGCCAGCAGCTTAACTCTAGGACTTTCACTCTCCGGGGAGCTGTTTTTT.